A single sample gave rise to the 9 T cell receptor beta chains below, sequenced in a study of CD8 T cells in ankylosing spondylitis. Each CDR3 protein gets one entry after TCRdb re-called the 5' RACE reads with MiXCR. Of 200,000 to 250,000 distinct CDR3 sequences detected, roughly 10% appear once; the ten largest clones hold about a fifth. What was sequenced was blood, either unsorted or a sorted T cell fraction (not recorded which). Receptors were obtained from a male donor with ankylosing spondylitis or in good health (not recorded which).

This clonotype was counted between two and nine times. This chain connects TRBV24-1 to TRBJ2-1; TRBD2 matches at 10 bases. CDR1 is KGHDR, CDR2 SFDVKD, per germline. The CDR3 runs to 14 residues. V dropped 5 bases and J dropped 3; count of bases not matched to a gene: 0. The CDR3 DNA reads TGTGCCACCAGTGCTAGCGGGGGCTACAATGAGCAGTTCTTC. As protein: CATSASGGYNEQFF.

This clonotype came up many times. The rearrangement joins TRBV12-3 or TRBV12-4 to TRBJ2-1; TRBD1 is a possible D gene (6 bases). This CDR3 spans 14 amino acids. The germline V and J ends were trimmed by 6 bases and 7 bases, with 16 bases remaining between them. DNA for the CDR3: TGTGCCAGCAGAGGGACACCCCGAACAAATGAGCAGTTCTTC. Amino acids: CASRGTPRTNEQFF.

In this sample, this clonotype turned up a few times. The CDR3 loop is CASSYARDSRSPLHF. For the CDR3, the DNA is TGTGCCAGCAGTTACGCCCGGGACTCTAGGTCACCCCTCCACTTT. V gene TRBV6-5 combines with J gene TRBJ1-6; possible D gene TRBD1, 5 bases. The length of the CDR3 is 15 residues. Germline-derived CDR1 and CDR2 are MNHEY and SVGAGI. V lost 2 bases and J 10 bases, leaving 15 bases between the germline ends.

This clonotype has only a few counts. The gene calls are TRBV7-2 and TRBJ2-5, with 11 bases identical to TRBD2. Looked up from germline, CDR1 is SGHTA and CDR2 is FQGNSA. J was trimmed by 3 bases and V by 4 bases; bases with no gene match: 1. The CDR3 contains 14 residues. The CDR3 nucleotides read TGTGCCAGCAGCTCTAGCGGGGGGAAAGAGACCCAGTACTTC. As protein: CASSSSGGKETQYF.

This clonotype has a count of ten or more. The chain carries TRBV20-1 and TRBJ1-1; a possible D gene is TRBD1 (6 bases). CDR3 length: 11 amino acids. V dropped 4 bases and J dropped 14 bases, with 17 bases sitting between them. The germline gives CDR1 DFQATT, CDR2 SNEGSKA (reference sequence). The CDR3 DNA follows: TGCAGTGCTACCAGGGACAAGCTCCTATTCTTT. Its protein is CSATRDKLLFF.

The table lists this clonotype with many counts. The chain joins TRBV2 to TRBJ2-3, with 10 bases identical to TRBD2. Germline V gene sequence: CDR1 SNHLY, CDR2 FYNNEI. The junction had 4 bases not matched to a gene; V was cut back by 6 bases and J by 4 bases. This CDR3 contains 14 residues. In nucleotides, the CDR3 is TGTGCCAGCAGACTAGCGGGGATGGCAGATACGCAGTATTTT. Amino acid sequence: CASRLAGMADTQYF.

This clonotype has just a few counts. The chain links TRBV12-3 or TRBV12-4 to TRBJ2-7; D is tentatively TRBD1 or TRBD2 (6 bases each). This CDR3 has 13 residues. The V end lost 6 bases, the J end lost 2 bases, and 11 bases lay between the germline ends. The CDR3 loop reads CASRRGAAYEQYF. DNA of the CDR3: TGTGCCAGCAGAAGGGGGGCTGCCTACGAGCAGTACTTC.

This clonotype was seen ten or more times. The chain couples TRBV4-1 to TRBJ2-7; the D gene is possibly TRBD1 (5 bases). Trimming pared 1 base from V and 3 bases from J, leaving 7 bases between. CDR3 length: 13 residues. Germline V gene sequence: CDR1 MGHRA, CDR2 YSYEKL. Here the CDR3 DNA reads TGCGCCAGCAGCCAAGGACAGAACTACGAGCAGTACTTC. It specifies CASSQGQNYEQYF.

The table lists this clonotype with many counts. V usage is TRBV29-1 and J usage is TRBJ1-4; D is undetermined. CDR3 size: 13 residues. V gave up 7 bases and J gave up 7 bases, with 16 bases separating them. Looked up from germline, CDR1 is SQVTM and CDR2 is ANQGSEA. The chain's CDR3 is CSGRAEGREKLFF. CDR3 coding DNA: TGCAGCGGAAGGGCGGAGGGTCGTGAAAAACTGTTTTTT.